Listed below are T cell receptor beta chains from one sample, sequenced in a study of blood T cells in healthy people across ages. MiXCR, run by TCRdb on the 5' RACE reads, gives a single entry per CDR3 protein. Seen here are hundreds of thousands of distinct CDR3 sequences, roughly 50% observed once, and the top ten hold 20% to 25%. Sequencing used blood. The receptors stem from a man aged 25-45 years in good health. The conserved cysteine and the conserved F or W are not part of the CDR3 here. A D gene is named only where the DNA matches it firmly. Rows give clone size only sometimes, using once, few, many, or a class for an expanded clone.

TRBD1,TRBJ1-2,-,11,TRBV29-1,SVARTGQYGYT
TRBD2,-,-,16,TRBV4-3,ASSQGHAGRGSYNEQY
-,TRBJ1-2,-,14,TRBV18,ASSPSVGTVVYGYT
-,TRBJ2-7,-,11,TRBV29-1,SVEALDNYEQY
-,TRBJ2-5,-,16,TRBV18,ASSPPTGPTTAYNEQY
-,TRBJ1-5,-,12,TRBV7-2,ASSSGKNSQPQH
-,TRBJ2-5,-,10,TRBV9,ASSAEGGTQY
-,TRBJ2-1,few,10,TRBV15,ATSSVEEPQF
-,TRBJ1-1,-,11,TRBV7-9,ASSSVGGTEAF
-,TRBJ2-7,-,11,TRBV5-1,ASSLEGLREQY
TRBD2,TRBJ2-1,-,11,TRBV10-3,ATSGRGGDEQF
TRBD2,TRBJ2-5,-,13,TRBV6-2/TRBV6-3,ASSLEPSGSHEQY
TRBD2,TRBJ2-7,-,12,TRBV6-5,ASSYSGLAGEQY
-,TRBJ2-7,few,12,TRBV20-1,SARRGLSSYEQY
-,TRBJ2-1,once,11,TRBV10-3,AISDGGGCEQF
TRBD2,TRBJ2-5,-,15,TRBV29-1,SVDVLAGASVEETQY
-,TRBJ1-1,-,12,TRBV5-1,ASSFRTVNTEAF
TRBD2,TRBJ2-3,-,13,TRBV7-3,ASSLSGSISDTQY
-,TRBJ1-2,few,11,TRBV5-5,ASRPAQPGGYT
TRBD1,TRBJ2-5,-,11,TRBV7-9,ASSIRGQETQY